The T cell receptor (beta chain) described here comes from a study of sequential checkpoint blockade in melanoma. Overall study: Arm A got nivolumab then ipilimumab; arm B the reverse, 1:1. DNA from 91 pretreatment tumor samples underwent TCRβ immunosequencing. After nivolumab or ipilimumab alone, some 22 patients had week-13 rebiopsies. Study observations and caveats: T-cell fraction and clonality followed PD-L1 and CD8+ counts, not mutational load.

The germline V gene has CDR1 MGHRA and CDR2 YSYEKL. The V end was cut by 0 bases, the J end by 3 bases, with 11 bases between. This CDR3 is built from 15 residues. As for treatment: randomized to nivolumab then ipilimumab (arm A) or the reverse (arm B). A note on this clone: Antigen unknown.

Libraries were prepared by immunoSEQ multiplex PCR; TCRdb keeps only in-frame clonotypes and omits some of them. The profile shows some 4,100 clones, over 15% of them singletons. This clonotype was obtained from a human patient with melanoma. Some clones in this sample may be carry-over from other donors' samples. The chain is built from TRBV4-1 and TRBJ1-2; the D is unclear. The source was tumor tissue (inferred from file names), collected from a patient given nivolumab and ipilimumab in sequence. The CDR3 sequence: CASSQDGGRDYGYTF. The CDR3 nucleotides read TGCGCCAGCAGCCAAGATGGAGGACGGGACTATGGCTACACCTTC.